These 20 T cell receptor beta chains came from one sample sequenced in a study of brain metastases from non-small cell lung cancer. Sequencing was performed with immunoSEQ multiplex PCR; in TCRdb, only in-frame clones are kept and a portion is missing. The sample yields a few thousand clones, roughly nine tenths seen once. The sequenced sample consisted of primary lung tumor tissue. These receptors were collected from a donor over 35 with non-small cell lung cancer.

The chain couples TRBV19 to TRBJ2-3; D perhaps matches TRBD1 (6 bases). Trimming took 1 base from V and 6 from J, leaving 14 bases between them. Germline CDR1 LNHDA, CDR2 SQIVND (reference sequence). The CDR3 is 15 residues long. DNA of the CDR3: TGTGCCAGTAGTATAGGGAATAGGGGGTTTGATACGCAGTATTTT. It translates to CASSIGNRGFDTQYF.

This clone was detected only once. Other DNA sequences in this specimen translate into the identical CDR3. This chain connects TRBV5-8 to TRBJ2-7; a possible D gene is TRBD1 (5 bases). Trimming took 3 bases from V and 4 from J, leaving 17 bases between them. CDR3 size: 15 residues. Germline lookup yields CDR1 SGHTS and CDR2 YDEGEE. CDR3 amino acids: CASSWAGFLTYEQYF. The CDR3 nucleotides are TGTGCCAGCAGCTGGGCAGGGTTTCTAACTTACGAGCAGTACTTC.

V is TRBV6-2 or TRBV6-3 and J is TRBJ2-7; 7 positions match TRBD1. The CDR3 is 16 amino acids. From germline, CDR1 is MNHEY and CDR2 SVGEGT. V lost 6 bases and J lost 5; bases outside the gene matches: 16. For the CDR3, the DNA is TGTGCCAGCAGCCTCCCAATAGGGGGCCTCCGCCACGAGCAGTACTTC. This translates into CASSLPIGGLRHEQYF.

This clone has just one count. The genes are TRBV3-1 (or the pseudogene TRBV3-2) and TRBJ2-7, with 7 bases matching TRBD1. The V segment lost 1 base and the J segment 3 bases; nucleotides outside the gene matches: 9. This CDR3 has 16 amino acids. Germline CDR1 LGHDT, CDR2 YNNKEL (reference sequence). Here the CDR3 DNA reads TGTGCCAGCAGCCAAGCGGCTAGCAGGGGGATCTACGAGCAGTACTTC. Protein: CASSQAASRGIYEQYF.

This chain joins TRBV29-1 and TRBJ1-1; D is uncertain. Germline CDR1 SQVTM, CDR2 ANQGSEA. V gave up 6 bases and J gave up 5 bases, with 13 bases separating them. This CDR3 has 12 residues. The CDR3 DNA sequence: TGCAGCGTGCGCTTTGGAGAAACTGAAGCTTTCTTT. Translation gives CSVRFGETEAFF.

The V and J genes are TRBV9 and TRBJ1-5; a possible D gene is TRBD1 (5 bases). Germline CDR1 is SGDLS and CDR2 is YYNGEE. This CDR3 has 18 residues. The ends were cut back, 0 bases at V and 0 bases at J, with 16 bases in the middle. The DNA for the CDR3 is TGTGCCAGCAGCGTAGCACCAGGGACTCGGGGTAGCAATCAGCCCCAGCATTTT. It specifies CASSVAPGTRGSNQPQHF.

The CDR3 DNA sequence: TGTGCCACCAGCCTAGAGATGGGCTCTGGAAACACCATATATTTT. It yields the protein CATSLEMGSGNTIYF. This rearrangement joins TRBV15 to TRBJ1-3; D not certain. This CDR3 has 15 amino acids. The V end lost 5 bases, the J end lost 0 bases, and 11 bases lay between the germline ends. Germline lookup yields CDR1 LNHNV and CDR2 YYDKDF (reference sequence).

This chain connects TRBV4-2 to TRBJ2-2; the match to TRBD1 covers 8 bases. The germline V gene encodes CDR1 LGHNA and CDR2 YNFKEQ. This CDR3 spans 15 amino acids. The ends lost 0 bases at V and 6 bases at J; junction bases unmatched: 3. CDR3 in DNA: TGTGCCAGCAGCCAAGAGACGACAGGGGCCGGGGAGCTGTTTTTT. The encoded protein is CASSQETTGAGELFF.

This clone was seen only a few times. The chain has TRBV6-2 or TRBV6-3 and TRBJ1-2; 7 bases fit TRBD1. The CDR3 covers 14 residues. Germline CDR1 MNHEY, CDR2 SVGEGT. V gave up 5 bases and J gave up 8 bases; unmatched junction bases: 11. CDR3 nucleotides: TGTGCCAGCAGTACAGGACAGGCTACGGGGGGCTACACCTTC. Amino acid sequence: CASSTGQATGGYTF.

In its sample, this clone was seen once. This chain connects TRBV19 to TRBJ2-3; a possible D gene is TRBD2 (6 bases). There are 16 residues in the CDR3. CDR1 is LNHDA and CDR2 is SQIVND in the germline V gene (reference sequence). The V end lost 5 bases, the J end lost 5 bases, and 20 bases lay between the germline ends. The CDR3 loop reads CASSGREEIIGDTQYF. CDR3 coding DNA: TGTGCCAGTAGTGGTAGGGAGGAAATCATCGGAGATACGCAGTATTTT.

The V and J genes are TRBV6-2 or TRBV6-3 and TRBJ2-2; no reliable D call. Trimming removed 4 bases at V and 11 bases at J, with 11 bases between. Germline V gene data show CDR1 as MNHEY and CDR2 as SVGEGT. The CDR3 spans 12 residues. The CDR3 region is CASSWPTRELFF. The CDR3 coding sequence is TGTGCCAGCAGTTGGCCAACTCGAGAGCTGTTTTTT.

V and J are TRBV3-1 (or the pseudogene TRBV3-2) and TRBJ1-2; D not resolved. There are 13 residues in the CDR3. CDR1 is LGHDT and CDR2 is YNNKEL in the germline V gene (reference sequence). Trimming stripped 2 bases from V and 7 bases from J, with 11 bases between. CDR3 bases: TGTGCCAGCAGCCAATCCGATAGCGGTGGCTACACCTTC. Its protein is CASSQSDSGGYTF.

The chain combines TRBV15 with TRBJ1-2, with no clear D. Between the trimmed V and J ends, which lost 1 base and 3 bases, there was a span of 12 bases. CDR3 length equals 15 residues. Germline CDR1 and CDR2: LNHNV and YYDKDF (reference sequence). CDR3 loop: CATSRGSGEYYGYTF. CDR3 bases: TGTGCCACCAGCAGAGGATCCGGAGAGTACTATGGCTACACCTTC.

DNA of the CDR3: TGTGCCAGCATCGTGATCCAACCCACAGATACGCAGTATTTT. This sequence encodes CASIVIQPTDTQYF. This sequence joins TRBV7-9 and TRBJ2-3; D ambiguous. This CDR3 has 14 residues. Between the trimmed V and J ends, which lost 7 bases and 2 bases, there was a span of 13 bases. Per germline, CDR1 SEHNR and CDR2 FQNEAQ (reference sequence).

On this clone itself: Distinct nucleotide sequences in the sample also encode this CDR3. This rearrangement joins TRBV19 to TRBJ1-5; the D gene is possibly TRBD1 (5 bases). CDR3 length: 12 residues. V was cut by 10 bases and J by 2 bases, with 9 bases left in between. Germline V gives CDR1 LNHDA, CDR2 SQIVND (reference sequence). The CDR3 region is CATRGGNQPQHF. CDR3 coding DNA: TGTGCCACCCGAGGGGGCAATCAGCCCCAGCATTTT.

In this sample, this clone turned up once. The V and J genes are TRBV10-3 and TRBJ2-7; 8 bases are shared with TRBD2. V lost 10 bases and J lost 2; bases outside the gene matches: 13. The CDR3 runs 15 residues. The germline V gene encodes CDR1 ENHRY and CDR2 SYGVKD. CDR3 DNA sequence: TGTGCCACTCGCAACGGGACTAGTCGTACCTACGAGCAGTACTTC. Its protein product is CATRNGTSRTYEQYF.

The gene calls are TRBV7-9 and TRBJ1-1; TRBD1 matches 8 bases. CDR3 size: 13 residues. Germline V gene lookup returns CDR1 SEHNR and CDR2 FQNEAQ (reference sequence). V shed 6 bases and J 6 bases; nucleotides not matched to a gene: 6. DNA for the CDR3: TGTGCCAGCAGGTTGGACAGGGTGGCTGAAGCTTTCTTT. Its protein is CASRLDRVAEAFF. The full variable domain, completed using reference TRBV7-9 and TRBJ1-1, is DTGVSQNPRHKITKRGQNVTFRCDPISEHNRLYWYRQTLGQGPEFLTYFQNEAQLEKSRLLSDRFSAERPKGSFSTLEIQRTEQGDSAMYLCASRLDRVAEAFFGQGTRLTVV.

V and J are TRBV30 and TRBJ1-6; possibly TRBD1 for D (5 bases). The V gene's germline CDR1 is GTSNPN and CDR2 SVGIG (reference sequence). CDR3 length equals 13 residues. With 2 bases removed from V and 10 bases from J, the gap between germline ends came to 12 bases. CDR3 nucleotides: TGTGCCTGGAGTTCGAAGGGGCCCTCACCCCTCCACTTT. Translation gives CAWSSKGPSPLHF.

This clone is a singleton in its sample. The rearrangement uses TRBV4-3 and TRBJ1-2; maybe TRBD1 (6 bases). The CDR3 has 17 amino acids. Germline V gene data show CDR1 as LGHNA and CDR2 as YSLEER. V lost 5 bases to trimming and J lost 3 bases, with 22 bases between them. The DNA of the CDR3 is TGCGCCAGCAGCTTAAACTACCGGGGGGCGGTGGACTATGGCTACACCTTC. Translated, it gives CASSLNYRGAVDYGYTF.

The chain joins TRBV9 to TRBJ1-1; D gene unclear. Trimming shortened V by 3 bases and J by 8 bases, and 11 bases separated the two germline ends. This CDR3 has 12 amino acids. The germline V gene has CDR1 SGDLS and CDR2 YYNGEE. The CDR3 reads CASSAADQEAFF. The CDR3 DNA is TGTGCCAGCAGCGCGGCGGACCAAGAAGCTTTCTTT.